The T cell receptor beta chain under discussion was sequenced for a study of T cells in localized non-small cell lung cancer. Profiled with immunoSEQ multiplex PCR; TCRdb holds only in-frame clones, not every one. Found here are some 80,000 clones, 80% to 90% of them singletons; the top ten hold approximately 3%. Comments on this clone: Antigen specificity is unknown.

Study outcomes and limitations: Adjacent lung tissue had a median approximately 57 of the top 100 clones found in the tumor. Uninvolved adjacent lung had higher T cell clonality than tumor and all other tissues. Among blood samples, higher T cell density accompanied longer overall survival.

This TCR came from a man between 40 and 70 years old with stage I lung adenocarcinoma. The sequences come from peripheral blood, collected before any cancer treatment.

The CDR3 is CASSLHGRARGEQFF. The CDR3 nucleotides are TGTGCCAGCAGTCTCCACGGGAGGGCTCGAGGTGAGCAGTTCTTC. The chain has TRBV7-2 and TRBJ2-1; 8 bases match TRBD2. In germline, CDR1 is SGHTA, CDR2 FQGNSA. V shed 6 bases, J shed 9 bases, and the junction held 13 bases outside the gene matches. This CDR3 contains 15 residues. The complete variable domain, with remaining parts taken from reference TRBV7-2 and TRBJ2-1, reads GAGVSQSPSNKVTEKGKDVELRCDPISGHTALYWYRQSLGQGLEFLIYFQGNSAPDKSGLPSDRFSAERTGGSVSTLTIQRTQQEDSAVYLCASSLHGRARGEQFFGPGTRLTVL.